Below are 15 T cell receptor beta chains sequenced from a single sample in a study of cytomegalovirus exposure and HLA in healthy donors. PCR was performed using 60 Vbeta and 13 Jbeta primers. Assay used: immunoSEQ multiplex PCR; TCRdb lists only in-frame clones, some missing. The profile covers approximately 200,000 clones, with 70% to 75% appearing a single time and approximately 3.1% taken by the ten largest. Sequencing input: PBMCs. All receptors derive from a woman in her twenties or thirties in good health and CMV-seropositive.

V usage is TRBV6-5 and J usage is TRBJ2-7; 8 bases line up with TRBD1. Germline V CDR1 and CDR2: MNHEY, SVGAGI. The CDR3 is 12 amino acids. V shed 8 bases, J shed 5 bases, and the junction held 5 bases outside the gene matches. As DNA, the CDR3 is TGTGCCAGCGGACAGGGTCTACACGAGCAGTACTTC. Its translation: CASGQGLHEQYF.

The chain has TRBV6-5 and TRBJ2-1, with 7 bases that match TRBD2. The ends lost 5 bases at V and 7 bases at J; junction bases unmatched: 11. The CDR3 is 15 amino acids. Looked up from germline, CDR1 is MNHEY and CDR2 is SVGAGI. The CDR3 bases are TGTGCCAGCAGTGCCGGTGGCGGGAGTCTGAATGAGCAGTTCTTC. Translation: CASSAGGGSLNEQFF.

The rearrangement joins TRBV25-1 to TRBJ1-1; D call uncertain. V was pared by 4 bases and J by 0 bases, with 12 bases between. The germline CDR1 and CDR2 sequences are MGHDK and SYGVNS. This CDR3 is built from 15 residues. The CDR3 region has the DNA TGTGCCAGCAGTGTCGCCGGCACAGTGAACACTGAAGCTTTCTTT. Protein product: CASSVAGTVNTEAFF.

The chain couples TRBV7-2 to TRBJ1-5, with TRBD1 identical over 9 bases. The CDR3 covers 15 residues. CDR1 is SGHTA, CDR2 FQGNSA, per germline. V lost 2 bases, J lost 6 bases, and 5 bases stayed unmatched. In DNA form, the CDR3 reads TGTGCCAGCAGCTTAAGGACAGGGGAGGGTCAGCCCCAGCATTTT. Its protein is CASSLRTGEGQPQHF.

This chain connects TRBV29-1 to TRBJ2-3; 10 nucleotides align to TRBD2. With 4 bases clipped from V and 4 bases from J, the junction kept 11 bases outside the gene matches. The CDR3 contains 16 residues. Germline values: CDR1 SQVTM, CDR2 ANQGSEA. CDR3 residues: CSVVASGSAKADTQYF. CDR3 DNA sequence: TGCAGCGTTGTTGCTAGCGGGAGTGCGAAAGCAGATACGCAGTATTTT.

The chain employs TRBV5-6 and TRBJ2-7, with TRBD1 identical over 7 bases. The CDR3 has 14 residues. In germline, CDR1 is SGHDT, CDR2 YYEEEE. V lost 6 bases, J lost 3 bases, and 9 bases stayed unmatched. CDR3 in amino acids: CASTQGERFYEQYF. Here the CDR3 DNA reads TGTGCCAGCACCCAGGGGGAGAGGTTCTACGAGCAGTACTTC.

This clone was seen more than once but under ten times. The rearrangement uses TRBV28 and TRBJ2-1; 9 bases align to TRBD2. V shed 5 bases and J 0 bases; nucleotides not matched to a gene: 5. CDR3 length: 16 amino acids. Germline loops: CDR1 MDHEN, CDR2 SYDVKM. The CDR3 DNA reads as TGTGCCAGCAGTGTCCAACTAGCGGGCTCCTACAATGAGCAGTTCTTC. This translates into CASSVQLAGSYNEQFF.

The chain recombines TRBV6-1 with TRBJ2-7, with 8 bases identical to TRBD2. Trimming at V came to 5 bases and at J to 5 bases, leaving 8 bases not matched to a gene. The V gene's germline CDR1 is MNHNS and CDR2 SASEGT. The CDR3 contains 14 residues. CDR3 DNA sequence: TGTGCCAGCAGTCCCCGGGGGGGGCGCGACGAGCAGTACTTC. It is translated as CASSPRGGRDEQYF.

This clone was recorded once. The chain has TRBV7-9 and TRBJ1-1; no definite D call. V was shortened by 5 bases and J by 2 bases, with 9 bases between the two germline ends. CDR1 is SEHNR, CDR2 FQNEAQ, per germline (reference sequence). The CDR3 consists of 13 residues. The CDR3 DNA follows: TGTGCCAGCAGCCCGGGATCCAACACTGAAGCTTTCTTT. Amino acids: CASSPGSNTEAFF.

This clone was counted only a few times. The chain links TRBV7-2 to TRBJ2-7, with 8 positions matching TRBD2. The V gene end was trimmed by 2 bases and the J gene end by 5 bases; junction bases not matched to a gene: 8. CDR1 is SGHTA and CDR2 is FQGNSA in the germline V gene. The CDR3 contains 15 residues. The CDR3 DNA is TGTGCCAGCAGCTTACTTACTAGCGGTGGTAACGAGCAGTACTTC. Its protein is CASSLLTSGGNEQYF. The full variable domain, its missing parts supplied by reference TRBV7-2 and TRBJ2-7, is GAGVSQSPSNKVTEKGKDVELRCDPISGHTALYWYRQSLGQGLEFLIYFQGNSAPDKSGLPSDRFSAERTGGSVSTLTIQRTQQEDSAVYLCASSLLTSGGNEQYFGPGTRLTVT.

The rearrangement uses TRBV18 and TRBJ2-2; TRBD2 aligns across 7 bases. With V trimmed by 6 bases and J by 3 bases, 4 bases remained unmatched. CDR1 is KGHSH and CDR2 is LQKENI in the germline V gene. The CDR3 is 14 residues long. CDR3 in amino acids: CASSSGLHTGELFF. In DNA, the CDR3 is TGTGCCAGCTCCTCGGGACTACACACCGGGGAGCTGTTTTTT.

The chain is built from TRBV4-2 and TRBJ2-7; D possibly corresponds to TRBD2 (6 bases). V lost 1 base, J lost 0 bases, and 13 bases lay in between. Germline CDR1 is LGHNA and CDR2 is YNFKEQ. The CDR3 is 16 residues long. The CDR3 DNA is TGTGCCAGCAGCCAAGGGAGGGAGGCCCCCTCCTACGAGCAGTACTTC. Translating it yields CASSQGREAPSYEQYF.

The chain recombines TRBV7-2 with TRBJ2-7; maybe TRBD2 (5 bases). The CDR3 extends over 14 amino acids. V was clipped by 0 bases and J by 7 bases, with 13 bases between them. Germline values: CDR1 SGHTA, CDR2 FQGNSA. CDR3 DNA sequence: TGTGCCAGCAGCTTAGCCTTTGGAAGGGAGGAGCAGTACTTC. Translation gives CASSLAFGREEQYF.

This chain links TRBV5-4 with TRBJ2-3; TRBD2 is a possible D gene (5 bases). The CDR3 is 15 residues long. Per the germline V gene, CDR1 is SGHNT and CDR2 is YYREEE (reference sequence). V dropped 3 bases and J dropped 2 bases, with 13 bases sitting between them. This chain's CDR3 is CASSSRRVDTDTQYF. In DNA, the CDR3 is TGTGCCAGCAGCTCCCGGCGGGTCGACACAGATACGCAGTATTTT.

This sequence joins TRBV13 and TRBJ2-1, with a weak D call TRBD2 (6 bases). Germline CDR1 is PRHDT and CDR2 is FYEKMQ (reference sequence). The V gene lost 4 bases and the J gene lost 5 bases, with 15 bases spanning the gap. The CDR3 length is 15 residues. DNA for the CDR3: TGTGCCAGCAGCTGGGGGACTTCCCGTAACAATGAGCAGTTCTTC. Translated, it gives CASSWGTSRNNEQFF.